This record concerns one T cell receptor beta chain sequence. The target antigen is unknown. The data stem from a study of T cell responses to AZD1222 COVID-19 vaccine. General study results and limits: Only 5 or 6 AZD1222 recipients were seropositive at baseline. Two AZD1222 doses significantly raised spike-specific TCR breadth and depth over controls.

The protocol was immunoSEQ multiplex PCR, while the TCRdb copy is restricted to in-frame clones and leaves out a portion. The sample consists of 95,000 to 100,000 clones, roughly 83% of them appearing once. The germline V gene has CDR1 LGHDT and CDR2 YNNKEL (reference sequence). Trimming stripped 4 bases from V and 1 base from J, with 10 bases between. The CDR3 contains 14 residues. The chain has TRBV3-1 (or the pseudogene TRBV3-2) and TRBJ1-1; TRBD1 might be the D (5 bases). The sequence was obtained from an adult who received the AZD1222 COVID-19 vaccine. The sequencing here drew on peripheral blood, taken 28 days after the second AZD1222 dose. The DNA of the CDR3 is TGTGCCAGCAGCCGTCGTGGGGGGAACACTGAAGCTTTCTTT. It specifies CASSRRGGNTEAFF.